A single sample gave rise to the 18 T cell receptor beta chains below, sequenced in a study of blood T cell repertoires in COVID-19. Profiled with immunoSEQ multiplex PCR; TCRdb holds only in-frame clones, not every one. The data show 200,000 to 250,000 clones, 70% to 90% seen once. Material for sequencing was peripheral blood. These receptors all stem from a man between 18 and 35 years old with active or convalescent COVID-19.

The chain joins TRBV28 to TRBJ2-6; D gene unclear. V lost 6 bases and J 1 base, leaving 10 bases between the germline ends. Per germline, CDR1 MDHEN and CDR2 SYDVKM. The CDR3 is made up of 15 amino acids. CDR3 amino acids: CASSKITSGANVLTF. CDR3 sequence (DNA): TGTGCCAGCAGCAAGATAACATCTGGGGCCAACGTCCTGACTTTC.

This chain connects TRBV27 to TRBJ2-2; 7 nucleotides line up with TRBD1. CDR3 length equals 16 residues. The trim removed 9 bases at V and 3 bases at J, leaving 13 bases unmatched. Germline loops: CDR1 MNHEY, CDR2 SMNVEV (reference sequence). The CDR3 sequence is CASREDGTVYTGELFF. The CDR3 DNA follows: TGTGCCAGTAGAGAAGACGGGACAGTTTACACCGGGGAGCTGTTTTTT.

The chain joins TRBV12-2 to TRBJ1-5. TRBV12-2 is a documented pseudogene. The CDR3 runs 16 residues. The CDR3 nucleotides read TGTGCAAGTCGCTTAACGACTTCCGCCCCCAATCAGCCCCAGCATTTT. This encodes CASRLTTSAPNQPQHF.

The V and J genes are TRBV6-6 and TRBJ1-2; no definite D call. V was pared by 2 bases and J by 0 bases, with 10 bases between. The CDR3 runs to 15 residues. Germline V gene sequence: CDR1 MNHNY, CDR2 SVGAGI (reference sequence). The CDR3: CASSYVAASNYGYTF. DNA of the CDR3: TGTGCCAGCAGTTACGTGGCCGCTTCTAACTATGGCTACACCTTC.

The V and J genes are TRBV6-2 or TRBV6-3 and TRBJ2-2; 7 bases align to TRBD2. The CDR3 has 15 residues. Trimming cost V 6 bases and J 5 bases; bases outside gene matches: 9. Germline V lookup: CDR1 MNHEY, CDR2 SVGEGT. The CDR3 bases are TGTGCCAGCAGCATTCGGCGGGGGAATACCGGGGAGCTGTTTTTT. Its protein product is CASSIRRGNTGELFF.

This chain links TRBV13 with TRBJ2-1, with 10 bases that match TRBD2. Germline CDR1 is PRHDT and CDR2 is FYEKMQ (reference sequence). The CDR3 is made up of 16 amino acids. V gave up 5 bases and J gave up 6 bases; unmatched junction bases: 10. CDR3 nucleotide sequence: TGTGCCAGCAGCACATCCGGGACTAGCGTACGCAATGAGCAGTTCTTC. Amino acid sequence: CASSTSGTSVRNEQFF.

This clone has more than one count but fewer than ten. This chain links TRBV5-1 with TRBJ2-7; 9 nucleotides agree with TRBD2. Germline values: CDR1 SGHRS, CDR2 YFSETQ. V lost 0 bases, J lost 6 bases, and 10 bases stayed unmatched. The CDR3 loop spans 16 amino acids. The CDR3 DNA follows: TGCGCCAGCAGCTTGGGGGCTAGCGGGGAACCTAGCGAGCAGTACTTC. Translated, it gives CASSLGASGEPSEQYF.

The chain combines TRBV5-1 with TRBJ1-1, with TRBD1 as a possible D gene (6 bases). CDR1 is SGHRS, CDR2 YFSETQ, per germline. With 0 bases removed from V and 1 base from J, the gap between germline ends came to 10 bases. This CDR3 region has 15 residues. Here the CDR3 reads CASSLVPRGNTEAFF. CDR3 bases: TGCGCCAGCAGCTTGGTTCCCAGGGGGAACACTGAAGCTTTCTTT.

V is TRBV7-2 and J is TRBJ2-7, with 8 bases fitting TRBD1. This CDR3 is built from 13 residues. With V trimmed by 3 bases and J by 4 bases, 2 bases remained unmatched. The germline CDR1 and CDR2 sequences are SGHTA and FQGNSA. The CDR3 DNA follows: TGTGCCAGCAGCTTGGGGACAGGATACGAGCAGTACTTC. Translation gives CASSLGTGYEQYF. The whole variable domain, remainder taken from reference TRBV7-2 and TRBJ2-7, is GAGVSQSPSNKVTEKGKDVELRCDPISGHTALYWYRQSLGQGLEFLIYFQGNSAPDKSGLPSDRFSAERTGGSVSTLTIQRTQQEDSAVYLCASSLGTGYEQYFGPGTRLTVT.

This clone has a single count. The rearrangement uses TRBV3-1 (or the pseudogene TRBV3-2) and TRBJ1-1, with unresolved D. Germline CDR1 reads LGHDT; CDR2 reads YNNKEL (reference sequence). This CDR3 is built from 15 residues. Trimming shortened V by 2 bases and J by 1 base, and 11 bases separated the two germline ends. The CDR3 region is CASSQTSGGNTEAFF. CDR3 coding DNA: TGTGCCAGCAGCCAAACCTCAGGAGGGAACACTGAAGCTTTCTTT.

Only one count was recorded for this clone. The V call is TRBV7-2, the J call TRBJ1-5; weak D call: TRBD1 (6 bases). Germline lookup yields CDR1 SGHTA and CDR2 FQGNSA. The CDR3 consists of 15 residues. V was pared by 5 bases and J by 4 bases, with 15 bases between. As DNA, the CDR3 is TGTGCCAGCAGCCCACAGGGTCATGGAAATCAGCCCCAGCATTTT. It specifies CASSPQGHGNQPQHF.

The genes are TRBV20-1 and TRBJ2-7, with unresolved D. The CDR3 totals 11 residues. Trimming shortened V by 6 bases and J by 3 bases, and 9 bases separated the two germline ends. Germline V lookup: CDR1 DFQATT, CDR2 SNEGSKA (reference sequence). The chain's CDR3 is CSATILYEQYF. CDR3 nucleotides: TGCAGTGCAACTATCCTCTACGAGCAGTACTTC.

In this sample, this clone turned up a few times. The rearrangement links TRBV7-8 to TRBJ1-6; TRBD1 matches 11 bases. Losses at the gene ends were 5 bases for V and 1 base for J; bases not matched to a gene: 4. Germline CDR1 SGHVS, CDR2 FQNEAQ. There are 17 residues in the CDR3. Written as DNA, the CDR3 is TGTGCCAGCAGCCAAGGGACAGGGGGTTCCTATAATTCACCCCTCCACTTT. Amino acids: CASSQGTGGSYNSPLHF.

The V call is TRBV14, the J call TRBJ2-7; possible D gene TRBD2, 6 bases. Trimming took off 6 bases at V and 3 bases at J, with 18 bases between the two ends. The CDR3 extends over 15 amino acids. Germline CDR1 SGHDN, CDR2 FVKESK. In DNA, the CDR3 is TGTGCCAGCAGGGGGTCCGGGACTGGATACTACGAGCAGTACTTC. Translation: CASRGSGTGYYEQYF.

This clone has more than one count but fewer than ten. The chain carries TRBV7-3 and TRBJ1-1, with 8 bases matching TRBD1. The CDR3 totals 17 residues. Germline CDR1 reads SGHTA; CDR2 reads FQGTGA. Trimming removed 2 bases from V and 0 bases from J; junction bases left unmatched: 8. Written as DNA, the CDR3 is TGTGCCAGCAGCTTATTGGGCAGGGGGCGGGTGAACACTGAAGCTTTCTTT. Its translation: CASSLLGRGRVNTEAFF.

The chain couples TRBV19 to TRBJ1-2, with D tentatively TRBD1 (6 bases). Between the trimmed V and J ends, which lost 7 bases and 8 bases, there was a span of 20 bases. The germline V gene has CDR1 LNHDA and CDR2 SQIVND (reference sequence). This CDR3 region has 14 residues. The CDR3 DNA reads as TGTGCCAGTACAGAGAGAAGGGGGAATCGCGGCTACACCTTC. Its translation is CASTERRGNRGYTF.

The chain has TRBV5-6 and TRBJ2-5, with 10 bases identical to TRBD1. The trim removed 0 bases at V and 5 bases at J, leaving 4 bases unmatched. The germline gives CDR1 SGHDT, CDR2 YYEEEE. CDR3 length: 15 amino acids. The CDR3 DNA follows: TGTGCCAGCAGCTTGGGACAGGGGGCTTGGGAGACCCAGTACTTC. This encodes CASSLGQGAWETQYF.

A note on this clone: Within the sample, other DNA sequences also encode this same CDR3. This chain joins TRBV7-2 and TRBJ2-7; no definite D call. Trimming left V 5 bases short and J 0 bases short, with 5 bases between. The CDR3 spans 12 residues. Germline V gives CDR1 SGHTA, CDR2 FQGNSA. CDR3 amino acids: CASSRSSYEQYF. The CDR3 region has the DNA TGTGCCAGCAGCCGCAGCTCCTACGAGCAGTACTTC.